The 31 T cell receptor beta chains presented below share a single source sample, sequenced in a study of T cell responses to AZD1222 COVID-19 vaccine. Some clones are missing from TCRdb's copy, which holds only in-frame ones; the method was immunoSEQ multiplex PCR. The data contain more than 140,000 clones, about 93% of them singletons. Sequencing used peripheral blood, obtained on day 0 of AZD1222 vaccination. The source of these receptors is an adult in good health.

A word on this clone: Additional DNA sequences in this sample encode the identical CDR3. The CDR3 spells CASSLGGTTNQPQHF. DNA for the CDR3: TGCGCCAGCAGCTTGGGAGGGACCACCAATCAGCCCCAGCATTTT. This chain joins TRBV5-1 and TRBJ1-5, with D maybe TRBD1 (5 bases). The V and J ends lost 0 bases and 3 bases respectively, with 10 bases between them. Germline CDR1 and CDR2: SGHRS and YFSETQ. CDR3 length: 15 residues.

The rearrangement uses TRBV19 and TRBJ2-1, with 7 bases identical to TRBD2. The junction had 7 bases not matched to a gene; V was cut back by 1 base and J by 4 bases. Germline V gives CDR1 LNHDA, CDR2 SQIVND (reference sequence). There are 16 residues in the CDR3. CDR3 DNA: TGTGCCAGTAGTATAGGAGAGGCTAGCGGATACAATGAGCAGTTCTTC. Translated, it gives CASSIGEASGYNEQFF.

Concerning this clone itself: It is unclear where the CDR3 begins or ends on the DNA, so no DNA is shown, and the CDR3 is as TCRdb lists it. This chain connects TRBV9 to TRBJ1-2. The CDR3 totals 13 residues, both ends included. CDR1 and CDR2 (germline): SGDLS, YYNGEE. This CDR3 is CASSVATGAASAF.

The rearrangement links TRBV28 to TRBJ2-1; no clear D gene. V was cut by 2 bases and J by 1 base, with 15 bases left in between. This CDR3 is built from 17 residues. CDR1 MDHEN and CDR2 SYDVKM come from the germline V gene. The CDR3 DNA sequence: TGTGCCAGCAGTTTAAGGGTAGCCGTAGGTTCCTACAATGAGCAGTTCTTC. This codes for CASSLRVAVGSYNEQFF.

In its sample, this clone was seen once. This chain joins TRBV10-2 and TRBJ1-2; D unclear. V lost 7 bases to trimming and J lost 1 base, with 13 bases between them. In germline, CDR1 is WSHSY, CDR2 SAAADI. The length of the CDR3 is 14 residues. DNA of the CDR3: TGCGCCAGCACCCCCGACCTAATTAACTATGGCTACACCTTC. Protein: CASTPDLINYGYTF.

The chain couples TRBV12-3 or TRBV12-4 to TRBJ1-3; D remains ambiguous. The CDR3 is made up of 11 amino acids. V lost 8 bases and J 6 bases, leaving 8 bases between the germline ends. The CDR3 DNA reads as TGTGCCAGCCGACTCGAAAACACCATATATTTT. Translation gives CASRLENTIYF.

The chain combines TRBV28 with TRBJ1-4; D not resolved. This CDR3 comprises 12 residues. Germline loops: CDR1 MDHEN, CDR2 SYDVKM. The CDR3 spells CASAVRYEKLFF. The CDR3 DNA is TGTGCGAGCGCGGTCCGATACGAAAAACTGTTTTTT.

V is TRBV20-1 and J is TRBJ1-4; 7 bases align to TRBD1. CDR1 is DFQATT, CDR2 SNEGSKA, per germline (reference sequence). The junction had 9 bases not matched to a gene; V was cut back by 3 bases and J by 8 bases. The CDR3 totals 14 residues. This chain's CDR3 is CSASLPRGVEKLFF. In nucleotides, the CDR3 is TGCAGTGCTAGTCTCCCCAGGGGGGTGGAAAAACTGTTTTTT.

The J gene is TRBJ1-2, the V gene TRBV28; D is possibly TRBD1 (5 bases). Per germline, CDR1 MDHEN and CDR2 SYDVKM. V was cut by 3 bases and J by 0 bases, with 8 bases left in between. This CDR3 is built from 14 residues. The CDR3 loop is CASSLGVANYGYTF. The CDR3 DNA is TGTGCCAGCAGTTTGGGGGTAGCTAACTATGGCTACACCTTC.

In this sample, this clone turned up once. This chain uses TRBV19 with TRBJ2-2, with a possible D match to TRBD1 (6 bases). Trimming shortened V by 2 bases and J by 1 base, and 11 bases separated the two germline ends. The CDR3 has 16 amino acids. The germline V gene has CDR1 LNHDA and CDR2 SQIVND (reference sequence). The CDR3 nucleotides are TGTGCCAGTAGTATAAGGTCCAGGGGGAACACCGGGGAGCTGTTTTTT. It yields the protein CASSIRSRGNTGELFF.

Note on this clone: One end of the junction is discordant with germline, which a read error may explain. The chain uses TRBV28 and TRBJ1-2; perhaps TRBD1 as D (6 bases). CDR3 size: 14 residues. Germline assignment: CDR1 MDHEN and CDR2 SYDVKM. CDR3 sequence reads: CASSLPGSGGVSHF. Written as DNA, the CDR3 is TGTGCCAGCAGTTTGCCGGGGTCGGGGGGCGTCAGTCACTTC.

The V call is TRBV6-5, the J call TRBJ2-7, with 8 bases aligning to TRBD2. The germline CDR1 and CDR2 sequences are MNHEY and SVGAGI. CDR3 length: 13 residues. V was pared by 6 bases and J by 3 bases, with 4 bases of the junction left unmatched. Here the CDR3 reads CASRVAGFYEQYF. The CDR3 DNA is TGTGCCAGCAGGGTAGCGGGGTTCTACGAGCAGTACTTC.

In regard to this clone: A far larger clone is a single base away, which makes a read error likely. The chain is built from TRBV12-3 or TRBV12-4 and TRBJ2-7; D remains ambiguous. Trimming stripped 1 base from V and 3 bases from J, with 1 base between. CDR3 length: 11 residues. The CDR3 sequence is CASSLVYEQYF. The CDR3 DNA reads as TGTGCCAGCAGTTTAGTCTACGAGCAGTACTTC.

The chain has TRBV7-2 and TRBJ2-7, with D hard to call. Per the germline V gene, CDR1 is SGHTA and CDR2 is FQGNSA. The germline V and J ends were trimmed by 5 bases and 0 bases, with 14 bases remaining between them. The CDR3 covers 15 residues. CDR3 protein: CASSPGPNPSYEQYF. Here the CDR3 DNA reads TGTGCCAGCAGCCCGGGCCCAAACCCCTCCTACGAGCAGTACTTC.

The rearrangement uses TRBV30 and TRBJ1-1; D unresolved. CDR1 is GTSNPN and CDR2 is SVGIG in the germline V gene (reference sequence). The CDR3 is made up of 13 amino acids. Trimming left V 0 bases short and J 0 bases short, with 5 bases between. DNA for the CDR3: TGTGCCTGGAGTGTTGGATTGAACACTGAAGCTTTCTTT. It codes for CAWSVGLNTEAFF.

V gene TRBV6-6 combines with J gene TRBJ1-2, with TRBD1 matching over 7 bases. This CDR3 region has 16 residues. Germline trimming cut 4 bases from V and 0 bases from J; bases unmatched to any gene: 8. Looked up from germline, CDR1 is MNHNY and CDR2 is SVGAGI (reference sequence). CDR3: CASSSNRQGANYGYTF. CDR3 nucleotide sequence: TGTGCCAGCAGTTCAAATAGACAGGGTGCTAACTATGGCTACACCTTC.

The chain has TRBV7-9 and TRBJ2-3; 7 bases are shared with TRBD1. This CDR3 spans 14 amino acids. Unmatched junction bases numbered 4, after V lost 5 bases and J lost 2 bases. CDR1 is SEHNR and CDR2 is FQNEAQ in the germline V gene (reference sequence). The CDR3, as DNA: TGTGCCAGCAGCAGGACAGGAGACACAGATACGCAGTATTTT. It specifies CASSRTGDTDTQYF. Filled out from reference TRBV7-9 and TRBJ2-3, the complete variable domain reads DTGVSQNPRHKITKRGQNVTFRCDPISEHNRLYWYRQTLGQGPEFLTYFQNEAQLEKSRLLSDRFSAERPKGSFSTLEIQRTEQGDSAMYLCASSRTGDTDTQYFGPGTRLTVL.

The V gene is TRBV12-5, the J gene TRBJ1-2; D is possibly TRBD1 (5 bases). V lost 2 bases and J lost 2, with 9 bases in between. The CDR3 loop spans 14 amino acids. Germline assignment: CDR1 LGHNT and CDR2 FRNRAP. CDR3 protein: CASGLSAGNYGYTF. CDR3 DNA: TGTGCTAGTGGTTTGTCGGCAGGGAACTATGGCTACACCTTC.

This chain connects TRBV5-6 to TRBJ2-1; 14 positions agree with TRBD2. Germline V gene data show CDR1 as SGHDT and CDR2 as YYEEEE. With V trimmed by 1 base and J by 7 bases, 7 bases remained unmatched. This CDR3 spans 17 amino acids. CDR3 in amino acids: CASSLPQTSGRGNEQFF. CDR3 DNA: TGTGCCAGCAGCTTGCCTCAGACTAGCGGGAGGGGGAATGAGCAGTTCTTC.

This clone was observed a single time. This chain's CDR3 is CASSLGLGQPQHF. DNA for the CDR3: TGTGCCAGCAGCTTAGGGCTCGGTCAGCCCCAGCATTTT. The V call is TRBV5-6, the J call TRBJ1-5, with unresolved D. CDR3 length: 13 amino acids. The germline V gene has CDR1 SGHDT and CDR2 YYEEEE. Trimming shortened V by 2 bases and J by 6 bases, and 9 bases separated the two germline ends. The whole variable domain, filled in from reference TRBV5-6 and TRBJ1-5, reads DAGVTQSPTHLIKTRGQQVTLRCSPKSGHDTVSWYQQALGQGPQFIFQYYEEEERQRGNFPDRFSGHQFPNYSSELNVNALLLGDSALYLCASSLGLGQPQHFGDGTRLSIL.

CDR3 in amino acids: CASSFVGLDYGYTF. The DNA for the CDR3 is TGCGCCAGCAGCTTCGTAGGGCTGGACTATGGCTACACCTTC. The chain carries TRBV5-1 and TRBJ1-2; D call uncertain. Germline values: CDR1 SGHRS, CDR2 YFSETQ. With 2 bases removed from V and 3 bases from J, the gap between germline ends came to 11 bases. The CDR3 is made up of 14 amino acids. Variable domain in full (rest from reference TRBV5-1 and TRBJ1-2): KAGVTQTPRYLIKTRGQQVTLSCSPISGHRSVSWYQQTPGQGLQFLFEYFSETQRNKGNFPGRFSGRQFSNSRSEMNVSTLELGDSALYLCASSFVGLDYGYTFGSGTRLTVV.

The chain uses TRBV6-2 or TRBV6-3 and TRBJ1-1, with 7 bases matching TRBD1. Trimming cost V 4 bases and J 2 bases; bases outside gene matches: 4. Looked up from germline, CDR1 is MNHEY and CDR2 is SVGEGT. CDR3 length equals 14 residues. The CDR3 loop reads CASSFRGYNTEAFF. The CDR3 coding sequence is TGTGCCAGCAGTTTCAGGGGGTACAACACTGAAGCTTTCTTT.

The V and J genes are TRBV18 and TRBJ1-1; D not certain. Trimming cost V 2 bases and J 3 bases, with 16 bases left between them. The CDR3 extends over 16 amino acids. Germline loops: CDR1 KGHSH, CDR2 LQKENI. CDR3 residues: CASSPTGARVDTEAFF. CDR3 bases: TGTGCCAGCTCACCAACGGGAGCGAGGGTGGACACTGAAGCTTTCTTT.

This chain uses TRBV4-2 with TRBJ2-3; 7 positions agree with TRBD1. The CDR3 runs 15 residues. Per the germline V gene, CDR1 is LGHNA and CDR2 is YNFKEQ. V lost 4 bases to trimming and J lost 0 bases; unmatched junction nucleotides: 4. The CDR3 region is CASSRNRGSTDTQYF. The CDR3 region has the DNA TGTGCCAGCAGCCGGAACAGGGGTAGCACAGATACGCAGTATTTT.

The chain carries TRBV25-1 and TRBJ1-5; D is perhaps TRBD1 (5 bases). This CDR3 region has 18 residues. V lost 2 bases, J lost 0 bases, and 17 bases lay in between. Germline CDR1 is MGHDK and CDR2 is SYGVNS. The CDR3 loop reads CASSEKTAPRYSNQPQHF. CDR3 sequence (DNA): TGTGCCAGCAGTGAAAAGACAGCCCCCAGATATAGCAATCAGCCCCAGCATTTT.

This clone was observed a single time. The chain carries TRBV27 and TRBJ2-7, with TRBD2 matching 13 bases. Germline V gene lookup returns CDR1 MNHEY and CDR2 SMNVEV (reference sequence). This CDR3 comprises 15 residues. J lost 3 bases, V lost 6 bases, and 5 bases had no gene match. The CDR3 loop is CASSPGTSGIYEQYF. DNA of the CDR3: TGTGCCAGCAGCCCCGGGACTAGCGGGATCTACGAGCAGTACTTC.

The rearrangement links TRBV7-8 to TRBJ2-7; 10 bases match TRBD2. Trimming cost V 4 bases and J 6 bases; bases outside gene matches: 18. This CDR3 comprises 18 residues. Germline CDR1 is SGHVS and CDR2 is FQNEAQ. DNA of the CDR3: TGTGCCAGCAGCTGGCCGGCTAGCGGGAGCCCCCCCGTAGGCGAGCAGTACTTC. Its protein product is CASSWPASGSPPVGEQYF.

This clone came up once. CDR3 nucleotide sequence: TGTGCCAGCAGCCTCTCAACGAACTATGGCTACACCTTC. Translating it yields CASSLSTNYGYTF. V and J are TRBV5-4 and TRBJ1-2; no firm D call. This CDR3 region has 13 residues. Trimming shortened V by 4 bases and J by 2 bases, and 9 bases separated the two germline ends. Looked up from germline, CDR1 is SGHNT and CDR2 is YYREEE (reference sequence).

The V call is TRBV6-5, the J call TRBJ2-3, with 8 bases identical to TRBD2. CDR3 length equals 15 residues. Germline-derived CDR1 and CDR2 are MNHEY and SVGAGI. V gave up 2 bases and J gave up 4 bases; unmatched junction bases: 5. The CDR3 bases are TGTGCCAGCAGTTACGGTAGCGGGAAGGCAGATACGCAGTATTTT. Its translation is CASSYGSGKADTQYF.

This chain connects TRBV5-1 to TRBJ2-1, with 8 positions matching TRBD2. The junction had 7 bases not matched to a gene; V was cut back by 4 bases and J by 7 bases. Germline V lookup: CDR1 SGHRS, CDR2 YFSETQ. This CDR3 contains 14 residues. The CDR3 DNA reads TGCGCCAGCAGCCGCGGGCGGGGGGCAAATGAGCAGTTCTTC. It specifies CASSRGRGANEQFF.

The rearrangement links TRBV5-1 to TRBJ2-7, with 8 nucleotides matching TRBD2. Germline CDR1 and CDR2: SGHRS and YFSETQ. The CDR3 length is 14 residues. The V segment lost 5 bases and the J segment 3 bases; nucleotides outside the gene matches: 7. CDR3 coding DNA: TGCGCCAGCAGATGGAGCGGGAGTAACTACGAGCAGTACTTC. Translation gives CASRWSGSNYEQYF.